The clone carrying this T cell receptor beta chain was picked up a small number of times. The assay was immunoSEQ multiplex PCR, and TCRdb's table has in-frame clones only and misses some. Of 280,000 or so clones in the sample, about 85% were seen once. This sample was taken from a study of blood T cell repertoires in COVID-19. On the study more broadly: Italy, Spain and the United States were the sources of the convalescent and acute COVID-19 samples. T cells, B-cell-depleted T cells, or PBMCs supplied cDNA or gDNA.

The receptor comes from a human donor in a cohort sampled during active COVID-19. Input material: peripheral blood.

CDR3 region: CASSIASGLEQFF. The CDR3 region has the DNA TGTGCCAGTAGTATAGCTTCAGGTCTTGAGCAGTTCTTC. V and J are TRBV19 and TRBJ2-1; D uncertain. V lost 1 base, J lost 9 bases, and 10 bases lay in between. The CDR3 is 13 amino acids. Germline V gene sequence: CDR1 LNHDA, CDR2 SQIVND (reference sequence).